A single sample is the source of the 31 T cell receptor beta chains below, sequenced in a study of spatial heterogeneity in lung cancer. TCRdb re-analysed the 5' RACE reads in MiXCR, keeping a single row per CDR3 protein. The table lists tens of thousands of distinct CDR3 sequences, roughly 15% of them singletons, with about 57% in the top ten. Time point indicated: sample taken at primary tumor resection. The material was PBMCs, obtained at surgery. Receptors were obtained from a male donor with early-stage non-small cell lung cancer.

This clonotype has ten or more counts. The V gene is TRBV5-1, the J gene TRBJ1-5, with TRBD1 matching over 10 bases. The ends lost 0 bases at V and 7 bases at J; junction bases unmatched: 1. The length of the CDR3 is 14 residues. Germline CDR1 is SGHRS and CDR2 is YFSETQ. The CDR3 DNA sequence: TGCGCCAGCAGCTTGGGGACAGGGGGGCAGCCCCAGCATTTT. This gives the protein CASSLGTGGQPQHF.

This chain's CDR3 is CATSRVLGETQYF. For the CDR3, the DNA is TGTGCCACCAGCAGAGTCCTGGGAGAGACCCAGTACTTC. This chain connects TRBV15 to TRBJ2-5; D is undetermined. CDR1 LNHNV and CDR2 YYDKDF come from the germline V gene (reference sequence). V was clipped by 1 base and J by 4 bases, with 7 bases between them. There are 13 residues in the CDR3.

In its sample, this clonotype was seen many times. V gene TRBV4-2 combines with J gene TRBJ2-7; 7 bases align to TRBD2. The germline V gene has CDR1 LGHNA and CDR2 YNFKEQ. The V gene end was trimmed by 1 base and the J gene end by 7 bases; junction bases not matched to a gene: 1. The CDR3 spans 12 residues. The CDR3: CASSQVGLEQYF. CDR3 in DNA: TGTGCCAGCAGCCAAGTGGGACTAGAGCAGTACTTC.

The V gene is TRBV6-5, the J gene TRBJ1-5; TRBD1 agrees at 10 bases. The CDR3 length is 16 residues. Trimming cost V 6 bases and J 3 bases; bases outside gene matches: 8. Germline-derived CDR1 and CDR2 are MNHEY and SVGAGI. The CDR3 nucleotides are TGTGCCAGCAGATCCCTGGGGACAGGGGACAATCAGCCCCAGCATTTT. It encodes CASRSLGTGDNQPQHF.

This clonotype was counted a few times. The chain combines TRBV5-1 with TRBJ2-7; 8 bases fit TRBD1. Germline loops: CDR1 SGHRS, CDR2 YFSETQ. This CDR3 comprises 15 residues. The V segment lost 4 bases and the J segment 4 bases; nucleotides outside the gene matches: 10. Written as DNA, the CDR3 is TGCGCCAGCAGCATAACCGGGACAGGTGTATACGAGCAGTACTTC. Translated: CASSITGTGVYEQYF.

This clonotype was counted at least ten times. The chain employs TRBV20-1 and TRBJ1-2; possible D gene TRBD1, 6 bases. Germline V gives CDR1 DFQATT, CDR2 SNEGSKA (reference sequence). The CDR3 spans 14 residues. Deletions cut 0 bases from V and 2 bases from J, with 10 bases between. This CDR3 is CSARERQGNYGYTF. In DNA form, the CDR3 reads TGCAGTGCTAGAGAACGGCAGGGGAACTATGGCTACACCTTC.

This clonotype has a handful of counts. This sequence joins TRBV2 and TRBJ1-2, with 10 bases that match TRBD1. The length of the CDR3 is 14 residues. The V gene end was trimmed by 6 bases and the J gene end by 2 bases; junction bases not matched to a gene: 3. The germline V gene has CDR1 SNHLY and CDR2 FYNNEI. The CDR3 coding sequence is TGTGCCAGCAGACCGACAGGGGGCAACTATGGCTACACCTTC. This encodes CASRPTGGNYGYTF. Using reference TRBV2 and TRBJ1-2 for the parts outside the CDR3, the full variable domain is EPEVTQTPSHQVTQMGQEVILRCVPISNHLYFYWYRQILGQKVEFLVSFYNNEISEKSEIFDDQFSVERPDGSNFTLKIRSTKLEDSAMYFCASRPTGGNYGYTFGSGTRLTVV.

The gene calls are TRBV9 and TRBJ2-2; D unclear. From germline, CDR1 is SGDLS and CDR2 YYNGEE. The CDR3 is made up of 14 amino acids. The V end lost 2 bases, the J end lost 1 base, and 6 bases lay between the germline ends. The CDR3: CASSVMGNTGELFF. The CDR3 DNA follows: TGTGCCAGCAGCGTCATGGGGAACACCGGGGAGCTGTTTTTT.

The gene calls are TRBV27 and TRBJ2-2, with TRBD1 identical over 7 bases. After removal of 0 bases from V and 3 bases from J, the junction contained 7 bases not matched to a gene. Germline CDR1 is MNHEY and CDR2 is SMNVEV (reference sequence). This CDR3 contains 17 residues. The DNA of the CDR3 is TGTGCCAGCAGTTTATCCTGGGACAGAGAATACACCGGGGAGCTGTTTTTT. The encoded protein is CASSLSWDREYTGELFF.

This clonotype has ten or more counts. CDR3 in DNA: TGTGCCAGCAGCCCGTACGCTGAAGCTTTCTTT. It specifies CASSPYAEAFF. The chain links TRBV11-1 to TRBJ1-1; D is unresolved. The germline gives CDR1 SGHAT, CDR2 FQDESV (reference sequence). V was shortened by 5 bases and J by 6 bases, with 7 bases between the two germline ends. CDR3 size: 11 residues.

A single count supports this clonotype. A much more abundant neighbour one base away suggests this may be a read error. The DNA for the CDR3 is TGTGCCAGCAGTTCCTGGGACGGAGGGCCTGAAGCTTTCTTT. It translates to CASSSWDGGPEAFF. V and J are TRBV6-5 and TRBJ1-1, with TRBD1 as a possible D gene (5 bases). Germline CDR1 is MNHEY and CDR2 is SVGAGI. Trimming removed 4 bases at V and 6 bases at J, with 15 bases between. The CDR3 is 14 residues long.

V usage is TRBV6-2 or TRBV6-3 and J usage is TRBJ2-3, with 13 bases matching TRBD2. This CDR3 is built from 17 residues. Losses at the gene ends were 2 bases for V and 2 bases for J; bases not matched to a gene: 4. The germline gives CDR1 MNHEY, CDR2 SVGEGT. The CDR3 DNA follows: TGTGCCAGCAGTTACCCGACTAGCGGGAGGTTCACAGATACGCAGTATTTT. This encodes CASSYPTSGRFTDTQYF.

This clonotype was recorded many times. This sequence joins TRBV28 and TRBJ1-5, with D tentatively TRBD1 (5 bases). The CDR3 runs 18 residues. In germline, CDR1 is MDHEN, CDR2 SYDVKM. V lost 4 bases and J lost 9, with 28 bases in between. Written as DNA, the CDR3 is TGTGCCAGCAGTTCGAATCCTTCCGGGACGCTGAACGATTGGCCCCAGCATTTT. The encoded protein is CASSSNPSGTLNDWPQHF.

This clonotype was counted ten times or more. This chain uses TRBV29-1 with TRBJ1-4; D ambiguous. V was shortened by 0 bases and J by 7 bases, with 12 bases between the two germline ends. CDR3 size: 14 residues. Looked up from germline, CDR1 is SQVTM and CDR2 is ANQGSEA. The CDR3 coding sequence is TGCAGCGTTGAAGAAAGAGGGCCCAGTGAAAAACTGTTTTTT. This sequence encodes CSVEERGPSEKLFF.

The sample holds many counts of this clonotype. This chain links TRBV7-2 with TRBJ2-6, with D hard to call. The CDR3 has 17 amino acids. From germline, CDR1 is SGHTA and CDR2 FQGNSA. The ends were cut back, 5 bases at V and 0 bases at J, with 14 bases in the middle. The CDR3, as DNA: TGTGCCAGCAGCCCTCCGCCATACCCCTCTGGGGCCAACGTCCTGACTTTC. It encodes CASSPPPYPSGANVLTF.

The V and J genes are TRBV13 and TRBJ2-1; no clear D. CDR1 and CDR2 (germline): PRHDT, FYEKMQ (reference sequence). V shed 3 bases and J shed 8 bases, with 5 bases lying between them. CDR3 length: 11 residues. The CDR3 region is CASSFVDEQFF. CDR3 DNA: TGTGCCAGCAGCTTTGTAGATGAGCAGTTCTTC.

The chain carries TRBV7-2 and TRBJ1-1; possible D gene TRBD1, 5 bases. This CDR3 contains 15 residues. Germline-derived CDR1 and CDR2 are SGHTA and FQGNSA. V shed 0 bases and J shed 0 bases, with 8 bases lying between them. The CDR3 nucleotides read TGTGCCAGCAGCTTAGCGGGGGGTTTGAACACTGAAGCTTTCTTT. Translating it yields CASSLAGGLNTEAFF.

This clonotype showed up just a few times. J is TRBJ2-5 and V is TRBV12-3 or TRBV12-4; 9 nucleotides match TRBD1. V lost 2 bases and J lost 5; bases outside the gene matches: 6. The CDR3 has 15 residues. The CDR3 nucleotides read TGTGCCAGCAGTTTACACAGGGGGCCTACGGAGACCCAGTACTTC. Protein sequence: CASSLHRGPTETQYF.

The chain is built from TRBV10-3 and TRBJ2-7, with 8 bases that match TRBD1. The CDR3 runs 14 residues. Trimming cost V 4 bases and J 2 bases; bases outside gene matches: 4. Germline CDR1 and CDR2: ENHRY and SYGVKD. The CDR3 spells CAISAGTGTYEQYF. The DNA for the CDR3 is TGTGCCATCAGTGCAGGGACAGGTACCTACGAGCAGTACTTC.

This chain's CDR3 is CASSWDRISSYNSPLHF. As DNA, the CDR3 is TGTGCCAGCAGTTGGGACAGGATCAGCTCCTATAATTCACCCCTCCACTTT. This chain joins TRBV6-1 and TRBJ1-6; TRBD1 aligns across 8 bases. Germline lookup yields CDR1 MNHNS and CDR2 SASEGT. The CDR3 runs 17 residues. Losses at the gene ends were 5 bases for V and 0 bases for J; bases not matched to a gene: 6.

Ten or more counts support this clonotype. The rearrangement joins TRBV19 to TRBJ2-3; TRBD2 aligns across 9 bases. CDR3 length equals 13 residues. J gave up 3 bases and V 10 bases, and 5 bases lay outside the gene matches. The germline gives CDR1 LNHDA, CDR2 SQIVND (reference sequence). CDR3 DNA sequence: TGTGCCACCCTAGCGGGAAGTACAGATACGCAGTATTTT. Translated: CATLAGSTDTQYF.

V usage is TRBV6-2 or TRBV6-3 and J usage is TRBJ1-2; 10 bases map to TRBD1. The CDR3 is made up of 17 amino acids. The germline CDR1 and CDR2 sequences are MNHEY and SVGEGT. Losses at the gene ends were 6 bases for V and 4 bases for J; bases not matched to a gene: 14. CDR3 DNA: TGTGCCAGCAGATCCCCTTTACGGGACAGGGGCTCCTATGGCTACACCTTC. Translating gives CASRSPLRDRGSYGYTF.

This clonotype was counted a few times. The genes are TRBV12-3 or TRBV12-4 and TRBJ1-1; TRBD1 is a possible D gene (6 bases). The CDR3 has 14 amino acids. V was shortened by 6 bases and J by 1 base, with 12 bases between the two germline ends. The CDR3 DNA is TGTGCCAGCAGCCCCGACAGGCCGAACACTGAAGCTTTCTTT. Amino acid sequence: CASSPDRPNTEAFF.

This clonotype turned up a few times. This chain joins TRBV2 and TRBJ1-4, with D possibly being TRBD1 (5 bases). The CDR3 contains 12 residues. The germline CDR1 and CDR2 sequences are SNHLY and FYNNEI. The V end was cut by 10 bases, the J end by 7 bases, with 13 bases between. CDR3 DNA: TGTGCCATCAAGGGGCTGGGTGAAAAACTGTTTTTT. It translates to CAIKGLGEKLFF.

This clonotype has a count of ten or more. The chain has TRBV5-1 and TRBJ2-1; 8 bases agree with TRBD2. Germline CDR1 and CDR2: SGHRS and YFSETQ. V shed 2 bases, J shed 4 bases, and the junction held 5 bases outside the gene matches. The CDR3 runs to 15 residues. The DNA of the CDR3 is TGCGCCAGCAGCTTTTCTAGCGGGCTTTACAATGAGCAGTTCTTC. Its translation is CASSFSSGLYNEQFF.

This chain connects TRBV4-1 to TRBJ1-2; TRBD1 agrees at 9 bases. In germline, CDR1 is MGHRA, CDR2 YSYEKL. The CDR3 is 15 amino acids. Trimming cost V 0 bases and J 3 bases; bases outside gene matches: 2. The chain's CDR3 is CASSQEGTGHYGYTF. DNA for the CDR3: TGCGCCAGCAGCCAAGAGGGGACAGGGCACTATGGCTACACCTTC.

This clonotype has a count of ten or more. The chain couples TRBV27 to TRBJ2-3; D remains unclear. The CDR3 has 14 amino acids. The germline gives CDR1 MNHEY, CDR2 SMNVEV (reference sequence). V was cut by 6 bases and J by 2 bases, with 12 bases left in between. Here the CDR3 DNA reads TGTGCCAGCAGGCCGGCGAGACTCACAGATACGCAGTATTTT. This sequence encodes CASRPARLTDTQYF.

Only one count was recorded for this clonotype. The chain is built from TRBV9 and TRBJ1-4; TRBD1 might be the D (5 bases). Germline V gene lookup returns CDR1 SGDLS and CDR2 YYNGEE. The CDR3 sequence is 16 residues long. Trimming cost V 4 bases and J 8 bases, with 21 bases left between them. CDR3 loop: CASSPVAGHGWEKLFF. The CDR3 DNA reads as TGTGCCAGCAGCCCAGTCGCGGGGCACGGCTGGGAAAAACTGTTTTTT.

The CDR3 here is CASSLDDTEAFF. The DNA of the CDR3 is TGTGCCAGCAGCTTGGACGACACTGAAGCTTTCTTT. The gene calls are TRBV5-6 and TRBJ1-1, with D unresolved. This CDR3 contains 12 residues. Germline-derived CDR1 and CDR2 are SGHDT and YYEEEE. Trimming removed 0 bases from V and 3 bases from J, with 3 bases in between.

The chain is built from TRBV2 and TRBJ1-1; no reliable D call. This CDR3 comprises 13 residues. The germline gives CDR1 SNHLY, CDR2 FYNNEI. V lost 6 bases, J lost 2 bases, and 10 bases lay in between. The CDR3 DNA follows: TGTGCCAGCAGCGAGGAGGTAAACACTGAAGCTTTCTTT. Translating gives CASSEEVNTEAFF.

The CDR3 region is CASSLVGLAEQETQYF. The CDR3 DNA is TGCGCCAGCAGCTTGGTTGGGCTAGCGGAACAAGAGACCCAGTACTTC. The chain links TRBV5-1 to TRBJ2-5; TRBD2 matches 7 bases. Trimming cost V 0 bases and J 2 bases; bases outside gene matches: 7. Germline CDR1 reads SGHRS; CDR2 reads YFSETQ. The CDR3 loop spans 16 amino acids.